This T cell receptor beta chain was captured by sequencing in a study of cytotoxic CD8 clonotypes in ibrutinib-treated CLL. Across the whole study: Included were 11 to 12 relapsed/refractory and roughly 15 treatment-naive patients, of whom fewer than 18 were IGHV unmutated. Sample averages reached 250,000 to 300,000 productive templates and 94,082 productive rearrangements. Study conclusions and caveats: Lymph node repertoires were not studied, and sampling times were unmatched.

The planned depth of sequencing spanned 1 in 200,000 to 1 in 1 million T cells. The data were produced by immunoSEQ multiplex PCR, yet TCRdb's version contains in-frame clones alone and is incomplete. The data contain approximately 74,000 clones, around 80% of them singletons. This CDR3 has 14 residues. V trimming: 1 base; J trimming: 4 bases; junction bases outside the gene matches: 3. Looked up from germline, CDR1 is LNHDA and CDR2 is SQIVND (reference sequence). With respect to this clone: Its antigen remains unknown.

This receptor was taken from a human donor with chronic lymphocytic leukemia. The chain carries TRBV19 and TRBJ2-7; 8 positions match TRBD1. This specimen was PBMCs, taken at disease progression, from a patient treated with ibrutinib. The CDR3: CASSIARGLYEQYF. CDR3 nucleotides: TGTGCCAGTAGTATAGCCAGGGGGCTTTACGAGCAGTACTTC.